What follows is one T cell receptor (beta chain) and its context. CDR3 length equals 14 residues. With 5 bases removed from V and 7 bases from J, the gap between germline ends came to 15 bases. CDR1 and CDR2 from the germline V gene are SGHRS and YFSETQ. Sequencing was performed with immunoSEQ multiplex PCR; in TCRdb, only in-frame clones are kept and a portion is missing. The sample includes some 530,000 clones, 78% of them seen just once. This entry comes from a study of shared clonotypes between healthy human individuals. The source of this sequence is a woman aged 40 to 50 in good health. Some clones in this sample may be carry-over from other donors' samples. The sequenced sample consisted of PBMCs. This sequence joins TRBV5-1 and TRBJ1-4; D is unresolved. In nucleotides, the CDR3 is TGCGCCAGCAGTTTCGATAGCGGCGGTGAAAAACTGTTTTTT. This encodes CASSFDSGGEKLFF. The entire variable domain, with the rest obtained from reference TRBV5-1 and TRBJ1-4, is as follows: KAGVTQTPRYLIKTRGQQVTLSCSPISGHRSVSWYQQTPGQGLQFLFEYFSETQRNKGNFPGRFSGRQFSNSRSEMNVSTLELGDSALYLCASSFDSGGEKLFFGSGTQLSVL.